These 3 T cell receptor beta chains originate from one sample sequenced in a study of T cells expressing NK-cell markers. TCRdb re-called the 5' RACE reads and catalogs CDR3 proteins one per entry, DNA excluded. The sample includes 350,000 to 450,000 distinct CDR3 sequences. Sequencing used blood T cells: a sorted CD56 or NKG2C T cell subset, CD4+ or CD8+ T cells, or bulk PBMC T cells (not recorded which). The receptors stem from a man aged 18-70 years in good health.

V is TRBV25-1 and J is TRBJ2-7; the D call from TCRdb, TRBD2, cannot be confirmed without DNA. There are 12 residues in the CDR3. Per germline, CDR1 MGHDK and CDR2 SYGVNS. The CDR3: CATRGSSYEQYF.

The chain links TRBV28 to TRBJ1-2; TCRdb gives TRBD1 as the D gene, but with no DNA this cannot be confirmed. Germline CDR1 reads MDHEN; CDR2 reads SYDVKM. The CDR3 is 14 residues long. This CDR3 reads CASSLFRGNYGYTF.

This sequence joins TRBV29-1 and TRBJ2-4; TCRdb's D call of TRBD1 is untestable without DNA. Germline V gene data show CDR1 as SQVTM and CDR2 as ANQGSEA. The CDR3 loop spans 14 amino acids. Here the CDR3 reads CSVVDREAKNIQYF. Combining the CDR3 with reference TRBV29-1 and TRBJ2-4 gives the whole variable domain SAVISQKPSRDICQRGTSLTIQCQVDSQVTMMFWYRQQPGQSLTLIATANQGSEATYESGFVIDKFPISRPNLTFSTLTVSNMSPEDSSIYLCSVVDREAKNIQYFGAGTRLSVL.